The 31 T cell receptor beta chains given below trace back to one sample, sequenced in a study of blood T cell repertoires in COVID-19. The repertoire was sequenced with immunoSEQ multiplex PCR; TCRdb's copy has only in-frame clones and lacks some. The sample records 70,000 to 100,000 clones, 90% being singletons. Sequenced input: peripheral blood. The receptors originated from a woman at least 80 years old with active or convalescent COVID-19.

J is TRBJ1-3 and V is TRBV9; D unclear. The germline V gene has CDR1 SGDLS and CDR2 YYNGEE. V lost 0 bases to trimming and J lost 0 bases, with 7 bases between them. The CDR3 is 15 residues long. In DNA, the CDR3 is TGTGCCAGCAGCGTAGCCCCCGGCTCTGGAAACACCATATATTTT. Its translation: CASSVAPGSGNTIYF.

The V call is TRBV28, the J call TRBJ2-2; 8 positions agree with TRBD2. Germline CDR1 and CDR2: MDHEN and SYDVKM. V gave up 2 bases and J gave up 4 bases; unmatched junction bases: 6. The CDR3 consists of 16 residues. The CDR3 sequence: CASSLPTSGSTGELFF. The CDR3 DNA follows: TGTGCCAGCAGTTTACCCACCAGCGGGAGCACCGGGGAGCTGTTTTTT.

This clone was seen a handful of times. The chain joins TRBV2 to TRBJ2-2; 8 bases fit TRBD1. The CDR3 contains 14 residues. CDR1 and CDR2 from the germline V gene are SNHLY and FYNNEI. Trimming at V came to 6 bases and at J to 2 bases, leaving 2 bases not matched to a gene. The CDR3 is CASSQGANTGELFF. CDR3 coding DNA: TGTGCCAGCAGCCAGGGGGCTAACACCGGGGAGCTGTTTTTT.

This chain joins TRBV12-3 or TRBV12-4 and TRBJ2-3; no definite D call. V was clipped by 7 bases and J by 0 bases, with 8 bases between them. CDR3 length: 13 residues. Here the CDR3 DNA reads TGTGCCAGCATCCCACTTAGCACAGATACGCAGTATTTT. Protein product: CASIPLSTDTQYF.

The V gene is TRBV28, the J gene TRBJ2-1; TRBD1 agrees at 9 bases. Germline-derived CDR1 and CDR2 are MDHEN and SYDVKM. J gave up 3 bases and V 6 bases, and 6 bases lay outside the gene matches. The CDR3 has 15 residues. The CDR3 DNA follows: TGTGCCAGCAGGTCCGGGACAGGGTTCTACAATGAGCAGTTCTTC. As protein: CASRSGTGFYNEQFF.

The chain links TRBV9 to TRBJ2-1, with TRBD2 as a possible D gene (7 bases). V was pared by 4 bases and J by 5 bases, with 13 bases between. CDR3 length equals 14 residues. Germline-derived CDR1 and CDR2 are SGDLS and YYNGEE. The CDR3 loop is CASSPRGGDNEQFF. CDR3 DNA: TGTGCCAGCAGCCCCCGAGGGGGGGACAATGAGCAGTTCTTC. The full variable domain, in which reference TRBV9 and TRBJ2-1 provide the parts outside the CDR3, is DSGVTQTPKHLITATGQRVTLRCSPRSGDLSVYWYQQSLDQGLQFLIQYYNGEERAKGNILERFSAQQFPDLHSELNLSSLELGDSALYFCASSPRGGDNEQFFGPGTRLTVL.

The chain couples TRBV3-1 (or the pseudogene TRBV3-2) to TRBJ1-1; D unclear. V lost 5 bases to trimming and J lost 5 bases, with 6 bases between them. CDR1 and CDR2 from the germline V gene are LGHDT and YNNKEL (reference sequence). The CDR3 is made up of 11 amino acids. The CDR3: CASSSTTEAFF. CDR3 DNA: TGTGCCAGCAGCTCAACTACTGAAGCTTTCTTT.

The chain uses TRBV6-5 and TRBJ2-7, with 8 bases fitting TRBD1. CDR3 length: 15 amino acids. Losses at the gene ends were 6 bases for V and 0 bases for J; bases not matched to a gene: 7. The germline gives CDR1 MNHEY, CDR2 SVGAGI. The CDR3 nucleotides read TGTGCCAGCAGGCAGGGGGCAACTAGCTCCTACGAGCAGTACTTC. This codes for CASRQGATSSYEQYF.

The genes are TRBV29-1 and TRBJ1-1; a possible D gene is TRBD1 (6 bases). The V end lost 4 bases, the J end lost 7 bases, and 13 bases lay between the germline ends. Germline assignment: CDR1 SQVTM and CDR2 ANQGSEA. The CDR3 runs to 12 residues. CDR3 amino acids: CSVADRGNEAFF. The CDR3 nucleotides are TGCAGCGTTGCAGATAGGGGGAATGAAGCTTTCTTT.

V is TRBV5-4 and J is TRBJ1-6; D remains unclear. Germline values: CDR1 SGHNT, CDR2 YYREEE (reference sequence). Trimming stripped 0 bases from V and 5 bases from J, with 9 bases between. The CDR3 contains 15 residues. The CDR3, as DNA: TGTGCCAGCAGCTTGGACAGCCGCAATAATTCACCCCTCCACTTT. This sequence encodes CASSLDSRNNSPLHF.

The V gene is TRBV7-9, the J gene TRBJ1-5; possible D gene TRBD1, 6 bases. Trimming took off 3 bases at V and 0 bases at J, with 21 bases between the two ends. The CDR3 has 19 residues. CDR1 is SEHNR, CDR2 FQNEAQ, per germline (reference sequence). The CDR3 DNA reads TGTGCCAGCAGCTTCGGGTTAGGACAGTCCCTTTATAGCAATCAGCCCCAGCATTTT. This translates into CASSFGLGQSLYSNQPQHF.

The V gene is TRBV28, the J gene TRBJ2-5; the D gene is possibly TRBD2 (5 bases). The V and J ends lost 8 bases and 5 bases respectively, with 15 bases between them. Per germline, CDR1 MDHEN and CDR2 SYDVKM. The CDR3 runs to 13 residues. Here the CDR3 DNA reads TGTGCCAGCTGCCTTCCGGGAATGGAGACCCAGTACTTC. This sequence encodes CASCLPGMETQYF.

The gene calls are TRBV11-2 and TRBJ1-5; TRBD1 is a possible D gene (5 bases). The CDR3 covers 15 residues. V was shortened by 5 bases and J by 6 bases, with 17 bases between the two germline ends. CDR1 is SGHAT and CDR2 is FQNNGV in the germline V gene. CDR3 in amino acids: CASSTNGHFAQPQHF. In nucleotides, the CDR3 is TGTGCCAGCAGCACTAATGGACATTTTGCTCAGCCCCAGCATTTT.

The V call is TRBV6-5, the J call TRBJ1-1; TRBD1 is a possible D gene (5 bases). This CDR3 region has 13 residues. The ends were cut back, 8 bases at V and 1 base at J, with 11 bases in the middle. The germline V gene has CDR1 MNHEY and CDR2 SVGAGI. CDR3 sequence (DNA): TGTGCCAGCGAAAAACAGGAGAACACTGAAGCTTTCTTT. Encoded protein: CASEKQENTEAFF.

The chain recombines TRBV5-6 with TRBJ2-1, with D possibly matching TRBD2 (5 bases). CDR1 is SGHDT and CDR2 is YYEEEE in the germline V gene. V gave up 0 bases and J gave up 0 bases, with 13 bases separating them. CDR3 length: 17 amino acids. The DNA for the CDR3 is TGTGCCAGCAGCTTGGTAGCGTCGCGGAGCTCCTACAATGAGCAGTTCTTC. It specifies CASSLVASRSSYNEQFF.

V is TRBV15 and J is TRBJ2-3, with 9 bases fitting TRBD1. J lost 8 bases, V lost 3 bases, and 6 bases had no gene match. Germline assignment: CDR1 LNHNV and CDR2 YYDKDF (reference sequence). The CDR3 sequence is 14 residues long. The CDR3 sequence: CATSRADRGATQYF. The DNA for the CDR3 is TGTGCCACCAGCAGGGCGGACAGGGGCGCTACGCAGTATTTT.

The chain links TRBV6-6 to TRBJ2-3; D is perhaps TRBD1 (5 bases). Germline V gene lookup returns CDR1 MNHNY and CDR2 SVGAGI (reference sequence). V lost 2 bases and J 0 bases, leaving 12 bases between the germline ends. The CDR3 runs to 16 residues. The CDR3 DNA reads TGTGCCAGCAGTTACGACAGTATCCCTAGCACAGATACGCAGTATTTT. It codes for CASSYDSIPSTDTQYF.

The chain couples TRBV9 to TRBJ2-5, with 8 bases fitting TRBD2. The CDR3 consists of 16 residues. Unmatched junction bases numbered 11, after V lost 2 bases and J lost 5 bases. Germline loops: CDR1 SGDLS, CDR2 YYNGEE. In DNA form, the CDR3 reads TGTGCCAGCAGCGTCGAAGCGGGAGATGGGTATGAGACCCAGTACTTC. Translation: CASSVEAGDGYETQYF.

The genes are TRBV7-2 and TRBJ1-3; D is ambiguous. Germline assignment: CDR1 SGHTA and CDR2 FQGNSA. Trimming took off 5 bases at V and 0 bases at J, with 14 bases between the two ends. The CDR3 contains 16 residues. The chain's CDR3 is CASSKRGHLSGNTIYF. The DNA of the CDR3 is TGTGCCAGCAGCAAAAGAGGTCATCTCTCTGGAAACACCATATATTTT.

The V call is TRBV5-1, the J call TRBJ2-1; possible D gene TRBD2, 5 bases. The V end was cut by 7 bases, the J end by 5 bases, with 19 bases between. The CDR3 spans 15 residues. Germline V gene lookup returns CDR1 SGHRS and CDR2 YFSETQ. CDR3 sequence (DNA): TGCGCCAGCGGGGTCAGCGGACGCGGCCACAATGAGCAGTTCTTC. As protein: CASGVSGRGHNEQFF. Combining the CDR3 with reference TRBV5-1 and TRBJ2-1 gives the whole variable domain KAGVTQTPRYLIKTRGQQVTLSCSPISGHRSVSWYQQTPGQGLQFLFEYFSETQRNKGNFPGRFSGRQFSNSRSEMNVSTLELGDSALYLCASGVSGRGHNEQFFGPGTRLTVL.

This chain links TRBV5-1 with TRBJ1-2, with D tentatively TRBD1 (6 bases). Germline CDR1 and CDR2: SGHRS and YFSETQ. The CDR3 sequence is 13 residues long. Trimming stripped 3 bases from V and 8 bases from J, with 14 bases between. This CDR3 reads CASSSRTDAGYTF. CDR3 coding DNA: TGCGCCAGCAGCTCCCGGACAGACGCCGGCTACACCTTC.

CDR3 nucleotide sequence: TGTGCCAGCAGCCAATCGGCAAGTGGCGAGCAGTACTTC. This encodes CASSQSASGEQYF. V gene TRBV16 combines with J gene TRBJ2-7, with unresolved D. The length of the CDR3 is 13 residues. Germline CDR1 reads KGHSY; CDR2 reads FQNENV. The V end was cut by 0 bases, the J end by 6 bases, with 9 bases between.

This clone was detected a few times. Here the CDR3 reads CASSTPRGSGRGSEQFF. Written as DNA, the CDR3 is TGTGCCAGTAGTACCCCCCGGGGTAGCGGGAGAGGGAGTGAGCAGTTCTTC. This sequence joins TRBV19 and TRBJ2-1; the match to TRBD2 covers 9 bases. The ends lost 4 bases at V and 9 bases at J; junction bases unmatched: 16. CDR1 LNHDA and CDR2 SQIVND come from the germline V gene (reference sequence). CDR3 length equals 17 residues.

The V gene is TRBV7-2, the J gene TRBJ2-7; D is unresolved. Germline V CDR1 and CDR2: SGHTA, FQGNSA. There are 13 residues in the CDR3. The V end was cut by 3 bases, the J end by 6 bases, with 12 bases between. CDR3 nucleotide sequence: TGTGCCAGCAGCTTCCTCCTGACTTCCGAGCAGTACTTC. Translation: CASSFLLTSEQYF.

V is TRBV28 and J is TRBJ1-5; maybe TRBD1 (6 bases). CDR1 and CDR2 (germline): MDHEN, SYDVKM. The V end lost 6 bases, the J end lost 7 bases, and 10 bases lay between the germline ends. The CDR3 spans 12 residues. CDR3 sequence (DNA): TGTGCCAGCAGAGGGGGATCGCAGCCCCAGCATTTT. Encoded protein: CASRGGSQPQHF.

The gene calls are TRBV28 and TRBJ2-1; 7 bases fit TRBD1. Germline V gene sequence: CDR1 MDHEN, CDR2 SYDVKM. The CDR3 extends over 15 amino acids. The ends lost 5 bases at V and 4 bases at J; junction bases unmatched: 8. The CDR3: CASSTTGALYNEQFF. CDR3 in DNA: TGTGCCAGCAGTACTACAGGGGCCTTATACAATGAGCAGTTCTTC. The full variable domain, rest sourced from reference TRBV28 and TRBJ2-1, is DVKVTQSSRYLVKRTGEKVFLECVQDMDHENMFWYRQDPGLGLRLIYFSYDVKMKEKGDIPEGYSVSREKKERFSLILESASTNQTSMYLCASSTTGALYNEQFFGPGTRLTVL.

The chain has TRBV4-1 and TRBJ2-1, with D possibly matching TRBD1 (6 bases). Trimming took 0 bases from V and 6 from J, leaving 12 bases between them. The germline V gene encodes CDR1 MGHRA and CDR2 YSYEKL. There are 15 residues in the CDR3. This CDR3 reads CASSQEGRGINEQFF. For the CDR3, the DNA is TGCGCCAGCAGCCAAGAAGGCAGGGGTATCAATGAGCAGTTCTTC.

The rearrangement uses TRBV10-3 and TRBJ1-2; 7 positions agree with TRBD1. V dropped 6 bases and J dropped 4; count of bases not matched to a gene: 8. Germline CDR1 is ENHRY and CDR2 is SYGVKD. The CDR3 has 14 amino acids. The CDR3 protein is CAISPSGQTYGYTF. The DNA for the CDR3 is TGTGCCATCAGCCCTTCGGGACAGACCTATGGCTACACCTTC.

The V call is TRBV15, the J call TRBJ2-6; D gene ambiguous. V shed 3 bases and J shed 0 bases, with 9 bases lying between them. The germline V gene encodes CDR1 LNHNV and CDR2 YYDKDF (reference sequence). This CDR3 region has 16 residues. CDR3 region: CATSSGGISGANVLTF. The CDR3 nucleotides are TGTGCCACCAGCAGCGGCGGCATCTCTGGGGCCAACGTCCTGACTTTC.

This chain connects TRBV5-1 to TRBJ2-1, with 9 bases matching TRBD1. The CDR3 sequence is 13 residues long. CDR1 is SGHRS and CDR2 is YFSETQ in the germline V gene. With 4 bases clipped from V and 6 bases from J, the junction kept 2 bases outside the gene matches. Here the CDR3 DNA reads TGCGCCAGCAGCGGGGGACAGGGCAATGAGCAGTTCTTC. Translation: CASSGGQGNEQFF.

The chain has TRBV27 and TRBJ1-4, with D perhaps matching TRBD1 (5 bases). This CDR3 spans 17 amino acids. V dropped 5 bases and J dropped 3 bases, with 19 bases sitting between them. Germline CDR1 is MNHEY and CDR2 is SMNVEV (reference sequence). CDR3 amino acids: CASSPLSGRPANEKLFF. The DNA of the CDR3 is TGTGCCAGCAGTCCTCTTTCAGGGCGCCCGGCTAATGAAAAACTGTTTTTT.